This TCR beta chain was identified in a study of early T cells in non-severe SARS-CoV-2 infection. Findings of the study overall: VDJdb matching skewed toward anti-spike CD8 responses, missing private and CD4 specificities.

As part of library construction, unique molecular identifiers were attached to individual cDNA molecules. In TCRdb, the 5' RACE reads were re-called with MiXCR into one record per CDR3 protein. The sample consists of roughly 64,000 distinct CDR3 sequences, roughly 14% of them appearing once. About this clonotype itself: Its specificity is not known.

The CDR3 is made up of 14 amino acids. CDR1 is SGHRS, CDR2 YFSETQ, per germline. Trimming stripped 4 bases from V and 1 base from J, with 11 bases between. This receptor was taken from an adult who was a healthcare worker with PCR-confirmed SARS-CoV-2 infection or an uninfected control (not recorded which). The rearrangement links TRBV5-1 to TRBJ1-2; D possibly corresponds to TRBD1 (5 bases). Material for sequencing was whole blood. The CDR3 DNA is TGCGCCAGCAGCCGAGGGGAGAGTAACTATGGCTACACCTTC. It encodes CASSRGESNYGYTF.